This entry lists 28 T cell receptor beta chains sequenced from one sample in a study of neurological immune-mediated disorders. Using its own MiXCR run on the 5' RACE reads, TCRdb lists one record per CDR3 protein. The table lists tens of thousands of distinct CDR3 sequences, under 13% of them singletons, with about 1.7% in the top ten. The sample was PBMCs. Receptors were obtained from a man aged 35 to 55 in good health.

This clonotype was picked up many times. The rearrangement links TRBV12-3 or TRBV12-4 to TRBJ2-1; 7 bases agree with TRBD1. The CDR3 is 17 amino acids. With V trimmed by 1 base and J by 2 bases, 8 bases remained unmatched. The CDR3 DNA reads TGTGCCAGCAGTTTAGGGACAGGCCGAAGGACCTACAATGAGCAGTTCTTC. It translates to CASSLGTGRRTYNEQFF.

This clonotype appeared a few times. The chain combines TRBV27 with TRBJ2-1; TRBD2 agrees at 8 bases. Losses at the gene ends were 4 bases for V and 8 bases for J; bases not matched to a gene: 10. The CDR3 consists of 15 residues. Looked up from germline, CDR1 is MNHEY and CDR2 is SMNVEV (reference sequence). The CDR3 bases are TGTGCCAGCAGTTCACCGGGACTAGGTAGCTATGAGCAGTTCTTC. Translated, it gives CASSSPGLGSYEQFF.

This clonotype was counted many times. The V call is TRBV5-6, the J call TRBJ2-7; D is undetermined. This CDR3 has 12 residues. The ends were cut back, 6 bases at V and 4 bases at J, with 11 bases in the middle. Germline loops: CDR1 SGHDT, CDR2 YYEEEE. The CDR3 region is CASTRSRYEQYF. DNA of the CDR3: TGTGCCAGCACCCGGAGCCGATACGAGCAGTACTTC.

This clonotype was observed many times. The CDR3 here is CSVVTSGTYNEQFF. As DNA, the CDR3 is TGCAGCGTTGTGACTAGCGGGACCTACAATGAGCAGTTCTTC. The rearrangement links TRBV29-1 to TRBJ2-1, with TRBD2 matching 11 bases. Germline CDR1 and CDR2: SQVTM and ANQGSEA. Trimming cost V 4 bases and J 2 bases; bases outside gene matches: 1. This CDR3 has 14 amino acids.

This clonotype was observed many times. The V and J genes are TRBV3-1 and TRBJ2-2; 7 bases are a match to TRBD1. From germline, CDR1 is LGHDT and CDR2 YNNKEL (reference sequence). J gave up 6 bases and V 4 bases, and 8 bases lay outside the gene matches. The CDR3 runs 15 residues. In DNA form, the CDR3 reads TGTGCCAGCAGCCTCAGGGGGAGAATCTCCGGGGAGCTGTTTTTT. Encoded protein: CASSLRGRISGELFF.

This chain links TRBV5-1 with TRBJ2-7, with D maybe TRBD1 (6 bases). Per germline, CDR1 SGHRS and CDR2 YFSETQ. Trimming took off 1 base at V and 3 bases at J, with 11 bases between the two ends. This CDR3 is built from 14 residues. CDR3 sequence (DNA): TGCGCCAGCAGCTTGAGGACAGTGGGCTACGAGCAGTACTTC. Translating gives CASSLRTVGYEQYF.

This clonotype appeared many times. The CDR3 DNA reads TGTGCCAGCAGCTTATACGGCAGAGAAGCTTTCTTT. It is translated as CASSLYGREAFF. V and J are TRBV7-3 and TRBJ1-1; no clear D. CDR1 is SGHTA, CDR2 FQGTGA, per germline. Trimming removed 2 bases at V and 8 bases at J, with 9 bases between. There are 12 residues in the CDR3.

A few counts support this clonotype. The V call is TRBV12-3 or TRBV12-4, the J call TRBJ1-3; 8 bases agree with TRBD1. The CDR3 spans 14 residues. The J segment lost 4 bases and the V segment lost 5 bases, leaving 4 bases of the junction unmatched. Here the CDR3 reads CASSPTGEGNTIYF. The CDR3 DNA follows: TGTGCCAGCAGTCCGACAGGGGAAGGAAACACCATATATTTT.

This clonotype was seen ten or more times. The chain links TRBV20-1 to TRBJ1-1; D unresolved. Germline CDR1 DFQATT, CDR2 SNEGSKA (reference sequence). There are 12 residues in the CDR3. The V and J ends lost 0 bases and 7 bases respectively, with 9 bases between them. The CDR3 reads CSARDQGSEAFF. The CDR3 DNA sequence: TGCAGTGCTAGAGATCAAGGGAGTGAAGCTTTCTTT.

This clonotype was found many times. The genes are TRBV20-1 and TRBJ2-5; 9 bases match TRBD2. The CDR3 has 12 residues. V was pared by 4 bases and J by 5 bases, with 2 bases of the junction left unmatched. CDR1 is DFQATT and CDR2 is SNEGSKA in the germline V gene (reference sequence). This CDR3 reads CSANSGSETQYF. For the CDR3, the DNA is TGCAGTGCTAATAGCGGGAGTGAGACCCAGTACTTC.

This clonotype has ten or more counts. This chain uses TRBV29-1 with TRBJ1-1; TRBD1 matches 8 bases. CDR3 length: 15 amino acids. The germline V gene has CDR1 SQVTM and CDR2 ANQGSEA. V was pared by 6 bases and J by 4 bases, with 13 bases of the junction left unmatched. CDR3 DNA: TGCAGCGTCAGCCTGGGCAGGGGGCTCTTCACTGAAGCTTTCTTT. It specifies CSVSLGRGLFTEAFF. Combining the CDR3 with reference TRBV29-1 and TRBJ1-1 gives the whole variable domain SAVISQKPSRDICQRGTSLTIQCQVDSQVTMMFWYRQQPGQSLTLIATANQGSEATYESGFVIDKFPISRPNLTFSTLTVSNMSPEDSSIYLCSVSLGRGLFTEAFFGQGTRLTVV.

This clonotype was recorded many times. The rearrangement uses TRBV15 and TRBJ2-1; tentatively, D is TRBD2 (5 bases). The CDR3 contains 14 residues. The germline V and J ends were trimmed by 5 bases and 10 bases, with 18 bases remaining between them. The germline V gene encodes CDR1 LNHNV and CDR2 YYDKDF (reference sequence). The CDR3 DNA sequence: TGTGCCACCAGCCCGAGCGGAGAAGTGAGGGAGCAGTTCTTC. Residues: CATSPSGEVREQFF. Full variable domain (rest looked up from reference TRBV15 and TRBJ2-1): DAMVIQNPRYQVTQFGKPVTLSCSQTLNHNVMYWYQQKSSQAPKLLFHYYDKDFNNEADTPDNFQSRRPNTSFCFLDIRSPGLGDTAMYLCATSPSGEVREQFFGPGTRLTVL.

This clonotype has at least ten counts. V is TRBV20-1 and J is TRBJ2-3; 9 bases fit TRBD2. The germline CDR1 and CDR2 sequences are DFQATT and SNEGSKA (reference sequence). J was trimmed by 0 bases and V by 6 bases; bases with no gene match: 19. The length of the CDR3 is 19 residues. The CDR3 nucleotides are TGCAGTGCGGAAGGCCAGGGGTCGAGCGGGAGGCCTAGCACAGATACGCAGTATTTT. Amino acids: CSAEGQGSSGRPSTDTQYF.

This clonotype was counted ten times or more. The chain uses TRBV11-3 and TRBJ2-1; 7 bases are a match to TRBD1. J lost 5 bases, V lost 6 bases, and 10 bases had no gene match. This CDR3 has 15 amino acids. Germline V gene lookup returns CDR1 SGHNT and CDR2 YENEEA. DNA for the CDR3: TGTGCCAGCAGGGCGAACGGACAGGCCAACAATGAGCAGTTCTTC. Its translation: CASRANGQANNEQFF. Combining the CDR3 with reference TRBV11-3 and TRBJ2-1 gives the whole variable domain EAGVVQSPRYKIIEKKQPVAFWCNPISGHNTLYWYLQNLGQGPELLIRYENEEAVDDSQLPKDRFSAERLKGVDSTLKIQPAELGDSAVYLCASRANGQANNEQFFGPGTRLTVL.

In its sample, this clonotype was seen many times. V and J are TRBV20-1 and TRBJ2-7, with TRBD2 identical over 11 bases. The junction had 6 bases not matched to a gene; V was cut back by 2 bases and J by 0 bases. The CDR3 runs 16 residues. CDR1 is DFQATT, CDR2 SNEGSKA, per germline (reference sequence). The CDR3 bases are TGCAGTGCTAGAAAAGGGACTAGCGGTAGCTCCTACGAGCAGTACTTC. It yields the protein CSARKGTSGSSYEQYF.

The chain couples TRBV2 to TRBJ2-7; D not resolved. CDR1 is SNHLY and CDR2 is FYNNEI in the germline V gene. Trimming took 6 bases from V and 2 from J, leaving 8 bases between them. This CDR3 contains 12 residues. The CDR3 DNA sequence: TGTGCCAGCAGGTCATGTGCCTACGAGCAGTACTTC. This encodes CASRSCAYEQYF.

The DNA for the CDR3 is TGCAGCGTTGAAGATCTTCAGTTAGGACAGGGGTACGTGATGTTCTTC. It specifies CSVEDLQLGQGYVMFF. V usage is TRBV29-1 and J usage is TRBJ2-1; 9 bases are shared with TRBD1. The CDR3 runs to 16 residues. The V and J ends lost 0 bases and 15 bases, in that order; junction bases with no gene match: 18. Germline V gene data show CDR1 as SQVTM and CDR2 as ANQGSEA.

In DNA, the CDR3 is TGTGCCTGGAGTGCCTGGGGCGAGCAGTACTTC. Translation gives CAWSAWGEQYF. The chain employs TRBV30 and TRBJ2-7; D remains ambiguous. The CDR3 consists of 11 residues. CDR1 and CDR2 from the germline V gene are GTSNPN and SVGIG (reference sequence). Trimming removed 1 base from V and 6 bases from J, with 7 bases in between.

Many counts were recorded for this clonotype. The chain employs TRBV29-1 and TRBJ2-2; perhaps TRBD1 as D (6 bases). From germline, CDR1 is SQVTM and CDR2 ANQGSEA. Between the trimmed V and J ends, which lost 0 bases and 5 bases, there was a span of 16 bases. This CDR3 is built from 16 residues. CDR3 sequence reads: CSVEDLETGGTGELFF. As DNA, the CDR3 is TGCAGCGTTGAAGATCTGGAGACAGGCGGGACCGGGGAGCTGTTTTTT.

Here the CDR3 reads CSARDQGGSIYSNQPQHF. CDR3 nucleotide sequence: TGCAGTGCTAGAGATCAAGGGGGCTCGATCTATAGCAATCAGCCCCAGCATTTT. This chain joins TRBV20-1 and TRBJ1-5; 7 nucleotides align to TRBD1. In germline, CDR1 is DFQATT, CDR2 SNEGSKA (reference sequence). The CDR3 contains 18 residues. The V gene end was trimmed by 0 bases and the J gene end by 0 bases; junction bases not matched to a gene: 11.

This clonotype was detected ten times or more. The chain recombines TRBV27 with TRBJ2-7; 7 nucleotides agree with TRBD2. CDR3 length: 14 amino acids. V was clipped by 2 bases and J by 7 bases; unmatched bases: 8. CDR1 is MNHEY and CDR2 is SMNVEV in the germline V gene (reference sequence). The CDR3 DNA is TGTGCCAGCAGTTTAGGGGGGGTACCCTTGGAGCAGTACTTC. Its translation: CASSLGGVPLEQYF.

This clonotype was found many times. The chain joins TRBV27 to TRBJ2-1; tentative D call: TRBD2 (6 bases). The CDR3 length is 14 residues. V was shortened by 10 bases and J by 0 bases, with 13 bases between the two germline ends. From germline, CDR1 is MNHEY and CDR2 SMNVEV (reference sequence). The CDR3 loop reads CATMGLDSYNEQFF. DNA of the CDR3: TGTGCCACCATGGGACTGGACTCCTACAATGAGCAGTTCTTC.

This clonotype occurred many times. The chain uses TRBV7-2 and TRBJ2-3; TRBD2 matches at 9 bases. Germline trimming cut 4 bases from V and 2 bases from J; bases unmatched to any gene: 10. Germline V CDR1 and CDR2: SGHTA, FQGNSA. CDR3 length: 17 amino acids. CDR3 sequence (DNA): TGTGCCAGCAGCTCGGGACTAGCCCCGCCTCCCACAGATACGCAGTATTTT. It is translated as CASSSGLAPPPTDTQYF.

In its sample, this clonotype was seen many times. This rearrangement joins TRBV28 to TRBJ1-4; D gene unclear. V shed 6 bases and J shed 7 bases, with 18 bases lying between them. Germline V gene data show CDR1 as MDHEN and CDR2 as SYDVKM. The CDR3 has 15 residues. For the CDR3, the DNA is TGTGCCAGCAGATGGTTGGACTCGATGACTGAAAAACTGTTTTTT. This encodes CASRWLDSMTEKLFF. Complete variable domain (other parts from reference TRBV28 and TRBJ1-4): DVKVTQSSRYLVKRTGEKVFLECVQDMDHENMFWYRQDPGLGLRLIYFSYDVKMKEKGDIPEGYSVSREKKERFSLILESASTNQTSMYLCASRWLDSMTEKLFFGSGTQLSVL.

This clonotype was seen more than once but under ten times. V is TRBV5-1 and J is TRBJ1-4; 7 bases map to TRBD1. J was trimmed by 5 bases and V by 0 bases; bases with no gene match: 1. The CDR3 is made up of 14 amino acids. Germline V CDR1 and CDR2: SGHRS, YFSETQ. The CDR3 region is CASSLGQGNEKLFF. The CDR3 DNA follows: TGCGCCAGCAGCTTGGGACAGGGCAATGAAAAACTGTTTTTT.

By share, this clonotype counts as medium-sized. V is TRBV7-9 and J is TRBJ1-4; maybe TRBD1 (5 bases). The germline V and J ends were trimmed by 4 bases and 7 bases, with 7 bases remaining between them. The CDR3 has 12 residues. Germline CDR1 and CDR2: SEHNR and FQNEAQ (reference sequence). CDR3 protein: CASSSTGEKLFF. CDR3 DNA sequence: TGTGCCAGCAGCTCCACAGGTGAAAAACTGTTTTTT.

There are many counts of this clonotype. V usage is TRBV18 and J usage is TRBJ1-5; unclear D gene. The CDR3 is 13 amino acids. Trimming took 6 bases from V and 0 from J, leaving 6 bases between them. Per the germline V gene, CDR1 is KGHSH and CDR2 is LQKENI. CDR3 DNA: TGTGCCAGCTCCCCAAATAGCAATCAGCCCCAGCATTTT. Translation gives CASSPNSNQPQHF.

This clonotype appeared many times. The chain recombines TRBV5-1 with TRBJ1-1; tentative D call: TRBD1 (6 bases). Trimming removed 2 bases from V and 0 bases from J, with 20 bases in between. CDR1 SGHRS and CDR2 YFSETQ come from the germline V gene. The CDR3 contains 18 residues. The CDR3 DNA reads TGCGCCAGCAGCTTCGGTCGAGGGGGGAGACGGATGAACACTGAAGCTTTCTTT. Translation gives CASSFGRGGRRMNTEAFF.